This entry lists 28 T cell receptor beta chains sequenced from one sample in a study of cytomegalovirus exposure and HLA in healthy donors. Use of 60 Vbeta and 13 Jbeta primers characterized the PCR. The repertoire was sequenced with immunoSEQ multiplex PCR; TCRdb's copy has only in-frame clones and lacks some. The table has about 210,000 clones, roughly 85% seen once. The sequencing sample was made of PBMCs. These receptors came from a girl aged 2 to 9 in good health and CMV-seronegative.

In DNA form, the CDR3 reads TGCGCCAGCAGCTCTTCTCCGTGGACAGGGCCAAGGGGTGGTTTCCGCTACACCTTC. It is translated as CASSSSPWTGPRGGFRYTF. The chain uses TRBV5-1 and TRBJ1-2; TRBD1 aligns across 8 bases. Germline loops: CDR1 SGHRS, CDR2 YFSETQ. The CDR3 consists of 19 residues. V was clipped by 3 bases and J by 9 bases; unmatched bases: 25.

This chain links TRBV25-1 with TRBJ2-3; unclear D gene. Trimming stripped 10 bases from V and 0 bases from J, with 8 bases between. This CDR3 comprises 12 residues. Germline V gives CDR1 MGHDK, CDR2 SYGVNS. DNA of the CDR3: TGTGCCACCTCTATTAGCACAGATACGCAGTATTTT. Translating gives CATSISTDTQYF.

This sequence joins TRBV5-4 and TRBJ2-3; 11 positions agree with TRBD2. Germline lookup yields CDR1 SGHNT and CDR2 YYREEE (reference sequence). V was pared by 2 bases and J by 0 bases, with 2 bases of the junction left unmatched. The CDR3 spans 16 residues. CDR3 residues: CASSFWTSGSTDTQYF. For the CDR3, the DNA is TGTGCCAGCAGCTTCTGGACTAGCGGGAGCACAGATACGCAGTATTTT. The whole variable domain, filled in from reference TRBV5-4 and TRBJ2-3, reads ETGVTQSPTHLIKTRGQQVTLRCSSQSGHNTVSWYQQALGQGPQFIFQYYREEENGRGNFPPRFSGLQFPNYSSELNVNALELDDSALYLCASSFWTSGSTDTQYFGPGTRLTVL.

The J gene is TRBJ2-2, the V gene TRBV6-4, with 11 bases fitting TRBD2. The CDR3 runs to 16 residues. Germline V CDR1 and CDR2: MRHNA, SNTAGT. V lost 3 bases to trimming and J lost 5 bases; unmatched junction nucleotides: 5. CDR3: CASSELAGAGTGELFF. The CDR3 nucleotides are TGTGCCAGCAGTGAACTAGCGGGAGCTGGTACCGGGGAGCTGTTTTTT.

The chain links TRBV29-1 to TRBJ2-6; D is perhaps TRBD1 (5 bases). CDR3 size: 14 residues. Germline CDR1 reads SQVTM; CDR2 reads ANQGSEA. Trimming left V 3 bases short and J 2 bases short, with 8 bases between. CDR3 DNA sequence: TGCAGCGTTGAGGGGCTACCTGGGGCCAACGTCCTGACTTTC. Its protein product is CSVEGLPGANVLTF. The entire variable domain, with the rest obtained from reference TRBV29-1 and TRBJ2-6, is as follows: SAVISQKPSRDICQRGTSLTIQCQVDSQVTMMFWYRQQPGQSLTLIATANQGSEATYESGFVIDKFPISRPNLTFSTLTVSNMSPEDSSIYLCSVEGLPGANVLTFGAGSRLTVL.

This clone came up once. This rearrangement joins TRBV7-9 to TRBJ1-2; D gene unclear. The ends were cut back, 0 bases at V and 8 bases at J, with 13 bases in the middle. The CDR3 spans 14 residues. Germline loops: CDR1 SEHNR, CDR2 FQNEAQ (reference sequence). The CDR3 here is CASSLARGRSGYTF. The CDR3 DNA reads TGTGCCAGCAGCTTAGCGCGTGGTAGGAGCGGCTACACCTTC.

The chain uses TRBV18 and TRBJ2-3, with a tentative D call TRBD1 (5 bases). V was pared by 2 bases and J by 4 bases, with 13 bases between. Germline V CDR1 and CDR2: KGHSH, LQKENI. The CDR3 spans 15 residues. The CDR3 loop reads CASSPERGAADTQYF. DNA for the CDR3: TGTGCCAGCTCACCAGAGCGTGGGGCTGCAGATACGCAGTATTTT. Full variable domain (remainder filled in from reference TRBV18 and TRBJ2-3): NAGVMQNPRHLVRRRGQEARLRCSPMKGHSHVYWYRQLPEEGLKFMVYLQKENIIDESGMPKERFSAEFPKEGPSILRIQQVVRGDSAAYFCASSPERGAADTQYFGPGTRLTVL.

Comment on this clone: One end of the junction is discordant with germline, which a read error may explain. The V call is TRBV15, the J call TRBJ2-6; D may be TRBD1 (5 bases). The CDR3 length is 17 residues. Germline V gene sequence: CDR1 LNHNV, CDR2 YYDKDF (reference sequence). The CDR3 coding sequence is TGTGCCACCAGCAGAGAACGGACAACCTCTGGGGCCAGCGTCCTGACTTTC. It encodes CATSRERTTSGASVLTF.

The chain carries TRBV2 and TRBJ1-5, with D maybe TRBD1 (6 bases). The germline V gene has CDR1 SNHLY and CDR2 FYNNEI. This CDR3 comprises 12 residues. V lost 6 bases, J lost 7 bases, and 10 bases lay in between. CDR3: CASSGTLQPQHF. DNA of the CDR3: TGTGCCAGCAGCGGGACATTGCAGCCCCAGCATTTT.

The J gene is TRBJ2-2, the V gene TRBV7-3; D perhaps matches TRBD1 (6 bases). V dropped 2 bases and J dropped 5 bases, with 12 bases sitting between them. This CDR3 spans 15 amino acids. Germline V lookup: CDR1 SGHTA, CDR2 FQGTGA. The CDR3 is CASSLGGDRTGELFF. CDR3 in DNA: TGTGCCAGCAGCTTAGGGGGCGATCGGACCGGGGAGCTGTTTTTT.

This sequence joins TRBV10-2 and TRBJ2-3; TRBD2 matches 10 bases. The J segment lost 3 bases and the V segment lost 10 bases, leaving 4 bases of the junction unmatched. This CDR3 has 13 residues. From germline, CDR1 is WSHSY and CDR2 SAAADI. The CDR3 protein is CATNSGRTDTQYF. DNA of the CDR3: TGCGCCACCAATAGCGGGAGGACAGATACGCAGTATTTT.

The chain is built from TRBV6-5 and TRBJ2-7; D might be TRBD2 (5 bases). In germline, CDR1 is MNHEY, CDR2 SVGAGI. Trimming removed 2 bases at V and 2 bases at J, with 13 bases between. This CDR3 is built from 15 residues. The DNA for the CDR3 is TGTGCCAGCAGTTACGATGGAGGAAGGACCTACGAGCAGTACTTC. Translating it yields CASSYDGGRTYEQYF.

The chain couples TRBV5-4 to TRBJ1-3; the match to TRBD1 covers 7 bases. The CDR3 extends over 13 amino acids. V was clipped by 2 bases and J by 7 bases; unmatched bases: 3. In germline, CDR1 is SGHNT, CDR2 YYREEE (reference sequence). CDR3 in DNA: TGTGCCAGCAGCTTCTCAGGGGGGAACACCATATATTTT. This encodes CASSFSGGNTIYF.

V gene TRBV2 combines with J gene TRBJ2-7, with D tentatively TRBD2 (6 bases). The CDR3 has 14 amino acids. Germline-derived CDR1 and CDR2 are SNHLY and FYNNEI. The germline V and J ends were trimmed by 2 bases and 3 bases, with 11 bases remaining between them. DNA of the CDR3: TGTGCCAGCAGTGAACCTGCGGAGGGCTACGAGCAGTACTTC. Translated, it gives CASSEPAEGYEQYF.

This clone occurred once. The chain links TRBV30 to TRBJ2-5, with D tentatively TRBD1 (6 bases). Gene TRBJ2-7 matches the end of the DNA better, so the J call may be wrong. CDR1 GTSNPN and CDR2 SVGIG come from the germline V gene (reference sequence). The CDR3 covers 14 residues. This CDR3 reads CAWSVLQGSYEQYF. CDR3 nucleotide sequence: TGTGCCTGGAGTGTCCTACAGGGTTCCTACGAGCAGTACTTC.

This clone appeared a single time. CDR3 DNA sequence: TGTGCCAGCAGCTTAGCACAGGGGGGGAACACCATATATTTT. Protein sequence: CASSLAQGGNTIYF. The chain carries TRBV11-2 and TRBJ1-3; 8 nucleotides agree with TRBD1. The trim removed 1 base at V and 7 bases at J, leaving 3 bases unmatched. This CDR3 contains 14 residues. Germline CDR1 SGHAT, CDR2 FQNNGV.

The chain employs TRBV19 and TRBJ2-7; D remains ambiguous. This CDR3 has 15 amino acids. V shed 5 bases and J shed 2 bases, with 16 bases lying between them. Per germline, CDR1 LNHDA and CDR2 SQIVND (reference sequence). CDR3 sequence: CASSPRGNLAYEQYF. As DNA, the CDR3 is TGTGCCAGTAGTCCTCGAGGTAACCTCGCCTACGAGCAGTACTTC.

The rearrangement uses TRBV7-9 and TRBJ2-1, with a tentative D call TRBD2 (5 bases). The CDR3 is made up of 12 amino acids. Germline assignment: CDR1 SEHNR and CDR2 FQNEAQ (reference sequence). Trimming removed 5 bases at V and 6 bases at J, with 8 bases between. The DNA of the CDR3 is TGTGCCAGCAGCCGGACTGCCAATGAGCAGTTCTTC. It encodes CASSRTANEQFF.

The V gene is TRBV5-6, the J gene TRBJ1-5; 8 bases are a match to TRBD1. V shed 3 bases and J 7 bases; nucleotides not matched to a gene: 12. Germline CDR1 reads SGHDT; CDR2 reads YYEEEE. The CDR3 runs 16 residues. The chain's CDR3 is CASSSTGQEFIQPQHF. The DNA of the CDR3 is TGTGCCAGCAGCTCGACGGGACAGGAGTTTATCCAGCCCCAGCATTTT.

This CDR3 is CASSTGAYGYTF. The CDR3 DNA sequence: TGTGCCAGCAGTACAGGGGCCTATGGCTACACCTTC. This chain uses TRBV6-1 with TRBJ1-2, with 7 bases aligning to TRBD1. The CDR3 contains 12 residues. Per the germline V gene, CDR1 is MNHNS and CDR2 is SASEGT. The trim removed 5 bases at V and 4 bases at J, leaving 1 base unmatched.

The chain recombines TRBV9 with TRBJ1-2; D gene uncertain. Deletions cut 1 base from V and 4 bases from J, with 14 bases between. Germline CDR1 SGDLS, CDR2 YYNGEE. The CDR3 runs 15 residues. The CDR3 sequence is CASSVREGSVYGYTF. DNA for the CDR3: TGTGCCAGCAGCGTACGTGAGGGTAGCGTCTATGGCTACACCTTC.

The genes are TRBV7-8 and TRBJ1-1; possible D gene TRBD1, 5 bases. Per the germline V gene, CDR1 is SGHVS and CDR2 is FQNEAQ. This CDR3 has 14 residues. With 1 base removed from V and 3 bases from J, the gap between germline ends came to 9 bases. CDR3: CASSLGGGYTEAFF. The CDR3 region has the DNA TGTGCCAGCAGCTTAGGCGGGGGTTACACTGAAGCTTTCTTT.

The J gene is TRBJ1-1, the V gene TRBV19; the D gene is possibly TRBD1 (5 bases). The CDR3 is made up of 14 amino acids. Per germline, CDR1 LNHDA and CDR2 SQIVND (reference sequence). Between the trimmed V and J ends, which lost 3 bases and 3 bases, there was a span of 11 bases. CDR3: CASSMLGAYTEAFF. DNA of the CDR3: TGTGCCAGTAGTATGTTAGGGGCCTACACTGAAGCTTTCTTT. The full variable domain, rest sourced from reference TRBV19 and TRBJ1-1, is DGGITQSPKYLFRKEGQNVTLSCEQNLNHDAMYWYRQDPGQGLRLIYYSQIVNDFQKGDIAEGYSVSREKKESFPLTVTSAQKNPTAFYLCASSMLGAYTEAFFGQGTRLTVV.

This rearrangement joins TRBV9 to TRBJ2-5, with TRBD1 matching 8 bases. CDR3 length equals 16 residues. With V trimmed by 2 bases and J by 0 bases, 6 bases remained unmatched. Germline values: CDR1 SGDLS, CDR2 YYNGEE. CDR3 sequence reads: CASSVGTGSYQETQYF. The CDR3 DNA reads TGTGCCAGCAGCGTGGGGACAGGATCGTACCAAGAGACCCAGTACTTC.

The chain couples TRBV7-9 to TRBJ1-5; no firm D call. V lost 2 bases to trimming and J lost 2 bases, with 4 bases between them. Germline lookup yields CDR1 SEHNR and CDR2 FQNEAQ (reference sequence). The CDR3 is made up of 13 amino acids. CDR3 bases: TGTGCCAGCAGCTTAACAGGCAATCAGCCCCAGCATTTT. Its translation: CASSLTGNQPQHF.

This chain connects TRBV6-5 to TRBJ1-3; TRBD1 might be the D (6 bases). Germline V CDR1 and CDR2: MNHEY, SVGAGI. V lost 6 bases and J lost 0, with 9 bases in between. CDR3 length equals 14 residues. CDR3 in amino acids: CASSLDSSGNTIYF. The CDR3 coding sequence is TGTGCCAGCAGCCTGGACAGCTCTGGAAACACCATATATTTT.

This chain joins TRBV28 and TRBJ2-7; 11 nucleotides line up with TRBD1. The J segment lost 7 bases and the V segment lost 5 bases, leaving 10 bases of the junction unmatched. The germline V gene has CDR1 MDHEN and CDR2 SYDVKM. The CDR3 has 15 residues. The CDR3 loop reads CASSLLGTGGREQYF. Here the CDR3 DNA reads TGTGCCAGCAGTCTCCTCGGGACAGGGGGAAGAGAGCAGTACTTC.

The chain employs TRBV5-1 and TRBJ2-2; 10 nucleotides line up with TRBD2. There are 17 residues in the CDR3. Germline CDR1 reads SGHRS; CDR2 reads YFSETQ. V dropped 2 bases and J dropped 0; count of bases not matched to a gene: 4. DNA of the CDR3: TGCGCCAGCAGCTTAACTAGCGGGGTGACGAACACCGGGGAGCTGTTTTTT. Encoded protein: CASSLTSGVTNTGELFF.